Shown below are 19 T cell receptor beta chains from a single sample sequenced in a study of blood T cell repertoires in COVID-19. The repertoire was sequenced with immunoSEQ multiplex PCR; TCRdb's copy has only in-frame clones and lacks some. Of approximately 500,000 clones in the sample, approximately 88% were seen once. The sample was PBMCs or T cells enriched from blood (not recorded which). Receptors originate from a woman in her thirties or forties who had recovered from COVID-19.

V gene TRBV4-1 combines with J gene TRBJ2-1, with TRBD2 matching 8 bases. The CDR3 is 19 residues long. The germline V gene has CDR1 MGHRA and CDR2 YSYEKL. Trimming took 4 bases from V and 5 from J; bases not matched to a gene: 19. CDR3 in DNA: TGCGCCAGCAGCCCGCTAGATCTACCGGGACTAGTCACCAACAATGAGCAGTTCTTC. This encodes CASSPLDLPGLVTNNEQFF.

The genes are TRBV5-6 and TRBJ2-3; D possibly corresponds to TRBD1 (6 bases). V was pared by 0 bases and J by 2 bases, with 22 bases between. The CDR3 length is 19 residues. Germline-derived CDR1 and CDR2 are SGHDT and YYEEEE. CDR3 nucleotide sequence: TGTGCCAGCAGCTTGGACAGGGTCGTGACGGGTTTATACACAGATACGCAGTATTTT. Its protein product is CASSLDRVVTGLYTDTQYF.

The gene calls are TRBV4-2 and TRBJ2-2; 9 nucleotides line up with TRBD2. The CDR3 is 15 amino acids. J gave up 8 bases and V 1 base, and 5 bases lay outside the gene matches. Looked up from germline, CDR1 is LGHNA and CDR2 is YNFKEQ. The CDR3 is CASSQARLAGGELFF. In nucleotides, the CDR3 is TGTGCCAGCAGCCAAGCTCGTCTAGCGGGAGGGGAGCTGTTTTTT.

V usage is TRBV30 and J usage is TRBJ2-1; 8 bases are shared with TRBD2. This CDR3 contains 16 residues. The trim removed 6 bases at V and 4 bases at J, leaving 14 bases unmatched. Germline loops: CDR1 GTSNPN, CDR2 SVGIG (reference sequence). CDR3 sequence reads: CACAPSSGWRYNEQFF. The CDR3 coding sequence is TGTGCCTGTGCCCCCTCTAGCGGGTGGCGATACAATGAGCAGTTCTTC.

The genes are TRBV7-2 and TRBJ1-6; D is ambiguous. V lost 4 bases, J lost 7 bases, and 14 bases lay in between. CDR3 size: 15 residues. Germline loops: CDR1 SGHTA, CDR2 FQGNSA. Here the CDR3 reads CASSYGVTRNSPLHF. CDR3 coding DNA: TGTGCCAGCAGCTACGGAGTTACCCGGAATTCACCCCTCCACTTT. Full variable domain (missing parts from reference TRBV7-2 and TRBJ1-6): GAGVSQSPSNKVTEKGKDVELRCDPISGHTALYWYRQSLGQGLEFLIYFQGNSAPDKSGLPSDRFSAERTGGSVSTLTIQRTQQEDSAVYLCASSYGVTRNSPLHFGNGTRLTVT.

The V gene is TRBV9, the J gene TRBJ2-7, with TRBD1 matching over 9 bases. CDR1 is SGDLS and CDR2 is YYNGEE in the germline V gene. The V gene end was trimmed by 0 bases and the J gene end by 5 bases; junction bases not matched to a gene: 3. CDR3 length: 14 residues. DNA of the CDR3: TGTGCCAGCAGCGTAGGGGACAGGGACGACGAGCAGTACTTC. Translation gives CASSVGDRDDEQYF.

Only a few counts were recorded for this clone. This chain joins TRBV27 and TRBJ1-2; 7 bases line up with TRBD1. Germline V gene sequence: CDR1 MNHEY, CDR2 SMNVEV (reference sequence). The CDR3 extends over 14 amino acids. V shed 7 bases and J 4 bases; nucleotides not matched to a gene: 9. The CDR3 bases are TGTGCCAGCACATCCGACAGGGCGGGCTATGGCTACACCTTC. This gives the protein CASTSDRAGYGYTF.

The gene calls are TRBV11-2 and TRBJ2-3; TRBD2 matches 9 bases. The ends lost 0 bases at V and 3 bases at J; junction bases unmatched: 7. This CDR3 region has 17 residues. The germline V gene has CDR1 SGHAT and CDR2 FQNNGV. The CDR3 sequence: CASSLDSWREGTDTQYF. Written as DNA, the CDR3 is TGTGCCAGCAGCTTAGATTCCTGGCGGGAGGGAACAGATACGCAGTATTTT. The full variable domain, its missing parts supplied by reference TRBV11-2 and TRBJ2-3, is EAGVAQSPRYKIIEKRQSVAFWCNPISGHATLYWYQQILGQGPKLLIQFQNNGVVDDSQLPKDRFSAERLKGVDSTLKIQPAKLEDSAVYLCASSLDSWREGTDTQYFGPGTRLTVL.

This chain joins TRBV6-2 or TRBV6-3 and TRBJ2-7; the match to TRBD2 covers 11 bases. With 0 bases clipped from V and 2 bases from J, the junction kept 3 bases outside the gene matches. Looked up from germline, CDR1 is MNHEY and CDR2 is SVGEGT. This CDR3 has 16 amino acids. For the CDR3, the DNA is TGTGCCAGCAGTTACTCTAGCGGGGGGGGCCCCTACGAGCAGTACTTC. This codes for CASSYSSGGGPYEQYF.

The chain couples TRBV10-3 to TRBJ2-7; 8 nucleotides line up with TRBD1. V shed 6 bases, J shed 2 bases, and the junction held 3 bases outside the gene matches. Germline V gene data show CDR1 as ENHRY and CDR2 as SYGVKD. The CDR3 covers 13 residues. CDR3 region: CAISPGQAYEQYF. In DNA form, the CDR3 reads TGTGCCATCAGCCCGGGACAGGCCTACGAGCAGTACTTC.

This clone turned up a few times. The chain employs TRBV7-9 and TRBJ1-2; 8 positions agree with TRBD1. The V and J ends lost 3 bases and 6 bases, in that order; junction bases with no gene match: 6. This CDR3 has 14 residues. Germline lookup yields CDR1 SEHNR and CDR2 FQNEAQ (reference sequence). Here the CDR3 DNA reads TGTGCCAGCAGCTTTGGCAGGGGGCGACATGGCTACACCTTC. It translates to CASSFGRGRHGYTF.

For the CDR3, the DNA is TGTGCCAGCAGCTTAGTTGAGAGTTCACCCCTCCACTTT. Translated, it gives CASSLVESSPLHF. This chain joins TRBV11-2 and TRBJ1-6; D unresolved. V lost 1 base and J 9 bases, leaving 7 bases between the germline ends. The germline gives CDR1 SGHAT, CDR2 FQNNGV. The CDR3 contains 13 residues.

This chain uses TRBV4-3 with TRBJ2-2; 10 bases are shared with TRBD2. The CDR3 spans 19 residues. Germline V gives CDR1 LGHNA, CDR2 YSLEER. V dropped 4 bases and J dropped 5; count of bases not matched to a gene: 16. CDR3 DNA sequence: TGCGCCAGCAGCCCCCGGAGGTCTAGCGGGAGTTTTTCTACCGGGGAGCTGTTTTTT. Amino acids: CASSPRRSSGSFSTGELFF.

The chain is built from TRBV5-4 and TRBJ2-7; TRBD2 agrees at 9 bases. Germline loops: CDR1 SGHNT, CDR2 YYREEE (reference sequence). V shed 4 bases, J shed 4 bases, and the junction held 3 bases outside the gene matches. CDR3 length: 13 residues. CDR3 sequence reads: CASSASGRYEQYF. The CDR3 coding sequence is TGTGCCAGCAGCGCGAGCGGGAGGTACGAGCAGTACTTC.

As DNA, the CDR3 is TGTGCCAGCAGCTTAACGGGGAATCGAAATGAAAAACTGTTTTTT. It is translated as CASSLTGNRNEKLFF. The chain combines TRBV11-1 with TRBJ1-4, with D hard to call. The length of the CDR3 is 15 residues. The germline gives CDR1 SGHAT, CDR2 FQDESV (reference sequence). V was clipped by 2 bases and J by 5 bases, with 12 bases between them.

This chain uses TRBV6-6 with TRBJ1-5; D is perhaps TRBD1 (6 bases). The CDR3 is made up of 12 amino acids. Germline V CDR1 and CDR2: MNHNY, SVGAGI (reference sequence). Trimming removed 10 bases at V and 9 bases at J, with 16 bases between. The CDR3 DNA is TGTGCCATAAAGGGAGGGGGGGGGCCCCAGCATTTT. Its translation is CAIKGGGGPQHF.

V usage is TRBV19 and J usage is TRBJ1-1; D is uncertain. Germline-derived CDR1 and CDR2 are LNHDA and SQIVND (reference sequence). Trimming shortened V by 1 base and J by 8 bases, and 8 bases separated the two germline ends. The CDR3 is 12 residues long. This CDR3 is CASSIATQEAFF. As DNA, the CDR3 is TGTGCCAGTAGTATAGCCACACAGGAAGCTTTCTTT. The full variable domain, its missing parts supplied by reference TRBV19 and TRBJ1-1, is DGGITQSPKYLFRKEGQNVTLSCEQNLNHDAMYWYRQDPGQGLRLIYYSQIVNDFQKGDIAEGYSVSREKKESFPLTVTSAQKNPTAFYLCASSIATQEAFFGQGTRLTVV.

V is TRBV13 and J is TRBJ2-1; 11 bases match TRBD2. Germline lookup yields CDR1 PRHDT and CDR2 FYEKMQ (reference sequence). The V gene end was trimmed by 3 bases and the J gene end by 7 bases; junction bases not matched to a gene: 5. The CDR3 is 15 residues long. CDR3: CASSFVLAGVNEQFF. The DNA for the CDR3 is TGTGCCAGCAGCTTTGTACTAGCGGGAGTAAATGAGCAGTTCTTC. The entire variable domain, with the rest obtained from reference TRBV13 and TRBJ2-1, is as follows: AAGVIQSPRHLIKEKRETATLKCYPIPRHDTVYWYQQGPGQDPQFLISFYEKMQSDKGSIPDRFSAQQFSDYHSELNMSSLELGDSALYFCASSFVLAGVNEQFFGPGTRLTVL.

The J gene is TRBJ1-6, the V gene TRBV11-3; TRBD1 agrees at 11 bases. J lost 8 bases, V lost 4 bases, and 1 base had no gene match. CDR1 is SGHNT and CDR2 is YENEEA in the germline V gene. The CDR3 length is 14 residues. This CDR3 is CASSWTGGDSPLHF. As DNA, the CDR3 is TGTGCCAGCAGCTGGACAGGGGGCGATTCACCCCTCCACTTT.